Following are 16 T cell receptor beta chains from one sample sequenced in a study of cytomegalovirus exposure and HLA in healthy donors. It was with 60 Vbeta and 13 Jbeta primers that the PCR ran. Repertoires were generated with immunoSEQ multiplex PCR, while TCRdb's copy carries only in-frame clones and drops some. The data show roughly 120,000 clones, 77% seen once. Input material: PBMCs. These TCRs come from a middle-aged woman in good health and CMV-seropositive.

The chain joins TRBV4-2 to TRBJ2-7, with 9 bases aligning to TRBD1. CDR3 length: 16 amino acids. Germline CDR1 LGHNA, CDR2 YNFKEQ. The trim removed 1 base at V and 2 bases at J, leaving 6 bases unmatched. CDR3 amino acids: CASSQVIGTGPYEQYF. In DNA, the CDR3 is TGTGCCAGCAGCCAAGTTATTGGGACAGGGCCCTACGAGCAGTACTTC.

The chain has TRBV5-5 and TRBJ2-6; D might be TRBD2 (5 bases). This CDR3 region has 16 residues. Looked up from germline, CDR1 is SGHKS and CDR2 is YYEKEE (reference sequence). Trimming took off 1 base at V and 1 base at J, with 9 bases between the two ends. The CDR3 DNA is TGTGCCAGCAGCTTGAAGCGGTCTTCTGGGGCCAACGTCCTGACTTTC. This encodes CASSLKRSSGANVLTF. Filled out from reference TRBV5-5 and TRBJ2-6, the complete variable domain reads DAGVTQSPTHLIKTRGQQVTLRCSPISGHKSVSWYQQVLGQGPQFIFQYYEKEERGRGNFPDRFSARQFPNYSSELNVNALLLGDSALYLCASSLKRSSGANVLTFGAGSRLTVL.

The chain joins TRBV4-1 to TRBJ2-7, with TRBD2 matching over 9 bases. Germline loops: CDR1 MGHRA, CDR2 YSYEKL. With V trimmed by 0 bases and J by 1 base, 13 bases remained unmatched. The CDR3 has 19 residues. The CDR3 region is CASSQERRTSVDRSYEQYF. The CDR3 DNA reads TGCGCCAGCAGCCAAGAACGAAGGACTAGCGTCGATAGGTCCTACGAGCAGTACTTC.

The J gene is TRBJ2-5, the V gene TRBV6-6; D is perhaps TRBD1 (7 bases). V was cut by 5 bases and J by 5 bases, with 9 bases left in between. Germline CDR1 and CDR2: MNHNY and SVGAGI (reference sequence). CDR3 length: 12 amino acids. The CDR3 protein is CASSPGGETQYF. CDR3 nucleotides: TGTGCCAGCAGTCCAGGGGGGGAGACCCAGTACTTC.

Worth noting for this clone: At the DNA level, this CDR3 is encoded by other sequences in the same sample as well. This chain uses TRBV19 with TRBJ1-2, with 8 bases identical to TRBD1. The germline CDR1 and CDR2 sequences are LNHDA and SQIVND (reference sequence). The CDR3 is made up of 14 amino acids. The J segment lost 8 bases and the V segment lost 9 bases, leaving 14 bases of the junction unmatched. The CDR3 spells CASSLEGDRGGYTF. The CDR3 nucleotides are TGTGCCAGCAGTCTAGAGGGAGACAGGGGCGGCTACACCTTC.

This CDR3 is CASSLKLETEAFF. DNA of the CDR3: TGTGCCAGCAGCTTAAAATTGGAGACTGAAGCTTTCTTT. V gene TRBV7-3 combines with J gene TRBJ1-1, with D hard to call. In germline, CDR1 is SGHTA, CDR2 FQGTGA. The V gene lost 1 base and the J gene lost 5 bases, with 8 bases spanning the gap. The length of the CDR3 is 13 residues.

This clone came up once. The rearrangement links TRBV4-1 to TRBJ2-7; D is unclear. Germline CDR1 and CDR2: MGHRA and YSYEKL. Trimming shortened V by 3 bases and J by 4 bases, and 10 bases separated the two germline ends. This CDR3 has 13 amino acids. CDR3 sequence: CASSQAETYEQYF. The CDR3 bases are TGCGCCAGCAGCCAGGCGGAGACTTACGAGCAGTACTTC.

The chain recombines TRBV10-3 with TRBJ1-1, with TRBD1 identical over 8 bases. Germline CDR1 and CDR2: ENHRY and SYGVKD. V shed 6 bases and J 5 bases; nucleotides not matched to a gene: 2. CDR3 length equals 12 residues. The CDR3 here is CAISTGGTEAFF. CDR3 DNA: TGTGCCATCAGCACAGGGGGGACTGAAGCTTTCTTT.

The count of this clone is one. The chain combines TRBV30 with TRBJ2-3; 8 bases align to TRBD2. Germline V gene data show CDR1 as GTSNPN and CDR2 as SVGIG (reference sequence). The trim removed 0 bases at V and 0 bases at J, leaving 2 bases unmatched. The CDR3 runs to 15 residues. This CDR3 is CAWSVLAVSTDTQYF. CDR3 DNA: TGTGCCTGGAGTGTACTAGCGGTTAGCACAGATACGCAGTATTTT.

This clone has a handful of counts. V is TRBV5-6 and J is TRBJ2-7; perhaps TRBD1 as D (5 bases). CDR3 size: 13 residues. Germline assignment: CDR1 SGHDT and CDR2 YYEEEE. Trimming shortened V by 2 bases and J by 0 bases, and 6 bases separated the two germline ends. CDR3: CASSLQDSYEQYF. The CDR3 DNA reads TGTGCCAGCAGCTTACAGGACTCCTACGAGCAGTACTTC.

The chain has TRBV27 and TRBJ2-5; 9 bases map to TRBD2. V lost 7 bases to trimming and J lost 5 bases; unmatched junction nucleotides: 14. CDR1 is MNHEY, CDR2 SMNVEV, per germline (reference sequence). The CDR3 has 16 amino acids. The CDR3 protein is CASNLTSGTALETQYF. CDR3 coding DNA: TGTGCCAGCAACCTGACTAGCGGAACTGCCCTTGAGACCCAGTACTTC.

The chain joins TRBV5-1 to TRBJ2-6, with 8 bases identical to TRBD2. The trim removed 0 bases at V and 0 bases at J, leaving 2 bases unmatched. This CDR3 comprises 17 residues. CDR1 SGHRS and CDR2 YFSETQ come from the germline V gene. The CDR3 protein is CASSLASGGSGANVLTF. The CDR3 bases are TGCGCCAGCAGCTTGGCGAGCGGGGGCTCTGGGGCCAACGTCCTGACTTTC. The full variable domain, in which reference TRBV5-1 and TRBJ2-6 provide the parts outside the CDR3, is KAGVTQTPRYLIKTRGQQVTLSCSPISGHRSVSWYQQTPGQGLQFLFEYFSETQRNKGNFPGRFSGRQFSNSRSEMNVSTLELGDSALYLCASSLASGGSGANVLTFGAGSRLTVL.

The CDR3 nucleotides read TGTGCCAGCAGTTTACGGTTGAACACTGAAGCTTTCTTT. It codes for CASSLRLNTEAFF. The chain has TRBV6-5 and TRBJ1-1; D not resolved. Trimming stripped 4 bases from V and 0 bases from J, with 6 bases between. Germline CDR1 reads MNHEY; CDR2 reads SVGAGI. CDR3 length equals 13 residues.

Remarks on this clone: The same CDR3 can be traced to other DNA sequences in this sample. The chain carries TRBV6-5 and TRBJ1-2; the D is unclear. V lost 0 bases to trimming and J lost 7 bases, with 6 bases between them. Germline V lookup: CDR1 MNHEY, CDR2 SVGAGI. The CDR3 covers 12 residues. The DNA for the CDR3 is TGTGCCAGCAGTTACTCCGGCGGTGGCTACACCTTC. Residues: CASSYSGGGYTF.

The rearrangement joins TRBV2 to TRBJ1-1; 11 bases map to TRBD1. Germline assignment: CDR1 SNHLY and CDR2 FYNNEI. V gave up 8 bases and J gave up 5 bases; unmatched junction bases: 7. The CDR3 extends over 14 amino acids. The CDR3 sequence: CASSGQGDDTEAFF. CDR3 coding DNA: TGTGCCAGCTCGGGACAGGGGGATGATACTGAAGCTTTCTTT.

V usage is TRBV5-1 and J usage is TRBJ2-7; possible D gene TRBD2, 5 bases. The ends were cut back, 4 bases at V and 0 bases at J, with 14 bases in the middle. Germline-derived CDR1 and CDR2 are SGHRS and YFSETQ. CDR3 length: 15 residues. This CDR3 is CASSNLALSSYEQYF. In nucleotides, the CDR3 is TGCGCCAGCAGCAACCTAGCACTGAGCTCCTACGAGCAGTACTTC.